Listed below are T cell receptor beta chains from one sample, sequenced in a study of blood T cells in healthy people across ages. TCRdb analysed the 5' RACE reads with MiXCR anew, one entry per CDR3 protein. The sample carries approximately 780,000 distinct CDR3 sequences, roughly 24% recorded once. These data were also reused for a study on T cells of mothers and their children.

Material for sequencing was blood. Receptors were obtained from a boy aged 5-17 years in good health. Both conserved end residues are part of each CDR3. Each record gives: clone size, J gene, V gene, D gene, CDR3 protein, CDR3 DNA. A D gene is named only where the DNA matches it firmly. Size is stated for part of the rows, as once, few or many counts, or as a class when the clone is expanded.

>NA|TRBJ2-5|TRBV18|NA
CASSPPSSETQYF
TGTGCCAGCTCACCACCTTCTTCAGAGACCCAGTACTTC
>NA|TRBJ2-1|TRBV5-1|NA
CASSLARSKYNEQFF
TGCGCCAGCAGCTTGGCTCGCAGTAAATACAATGAGCAGTTCTTC
>NA|TRBJ2-7|TRBV5-4|NA
CASSGGDHYEQYF
TGTGCCAGCAGCGGGGGAGACCACTACGAGCAGTACTTC
>few|TRBJ2-1|TRBV6-5|NA
CASRAGSSYNEQFF
TGTGCCAGCAGGGCGGGGAGCTCCTACAATGAGCAGTTCTTC
>NA|TRBJ2-7|TRBV29-1|TRBD1
CSVPSRTGSHNEQYF
TGCAGCGTCCCGTCCCGGACAGGGAGTCACAACGAGCAGTACTTC
>few|TRBJ2-3|TRBV5-1|TRBD1
CASSLAQGARDTQYF
TGCGCCAGCAGCTTAGCGCAGGGGGCCCGGGATACGCAGTATTTT
>NA|TRBJ2-7|TRBV27|NA
CASSLHPARGEQYF
TGTGCCAGCAGTTTACATCCGGCTAGGGGCGAGCAGTACTTC
>NA|TRBJ2-5|TRBV2|TRBD2
CASSDRLAVPTETQYF
TGTGCCAGCAGTGATCGGCTAGCGGTACCGACGGAGACCCAGTACTTC
>few|TRBJ2-7|TRBV12-3/TRBV12-4|NA
CASSPSISRSEQYF
TGTGCCAGCAGTCCCTCGATCAGTCGGTCCGAGCAGTACTTC
>NA|TRBJ2-3|TRBV6-1|NA
CASSRGTPSSTDTQYF
TGTGCCAGCAGTCGAGGGACACCAAGCAGCACAGATACGCAGTATTTT
>NA|TRBJ2-2|TRBV29-1|NA
CSVTDTNTGELFF
TGCAGCGTCACAGATACGAACACCGGGGAGCTGTTTTTT